This TCR beta chain was sequenced during a study of regulatory T cells in long-lasting Graves disease. A note on this clonotype: It may be a read error: a sequence one base away is much more abundant. As the CDR3 is not closed by the conserved phenylalanine or tryptophan, this likely results from a read error.

The junction had 10 bases not matched to a gene; V was cut back by 6 bases and J by 8 bases. The germline CDR1 and CDR2 sequences are DFQATT and SNEGSKA (reference sequence). The CDR3 length is 13 residues. Stated time point: persistent/refractory GD, antithyroid drugs over 5 years with positive TRAb. Generation of the TCR library employed RNA extracted from PBMCs. The TCR beta library used iRepertoire HTBI primers with Arm-PCR amplification of CDR3. MiXCR was run by TCRdb on the multiplex PCR reads, yielding one entry per CDR3 protein. The profile shows over 300,000 distinct CDR3 sequences, about 19% of them singletons.

The genes are TRBV20-1 and TRBJ1-2; 9 positions match TRBD1. The source of this sequence is a female donor with Graves disease. This specimen was peripheral blood mononuclear cells (PBMCs), taken when the disease was refractory, from a patient treated with antithyroid drugs. CDR3 in DNA: TGCAGTGCGCAGACAGGGGGGGTGCGGGGCTACACCTCC. Amino acid sequence: CSAQTGGVRGYTS.